This entry lists 32 T cell receptor beta chains sequenced from one sample in a study of sequential checkpoint blockade in melanoma. Libraries were prepared by immunoSEQ multiplex PCR; TCRdb keeps only in-frame clonotypes and omits some of them. Of more than 10,000 clones in the sample, roughly a fifth are singletons; the top ten hold approximately 6.1%. Treatment reported: randomized to nivolumab then ipilimumab (arm A) or the reverse (arm B). The sample was tumor tissue (inferred from file names), taken from a patient given nivolumab and ipilimumab in sequence. The receptors derive from a human donor with melanoma.

This clone was detected only a few times. The chain recombines TRBV14 with TRBJ2-7; TRBD1 matches at 11 bases. The CDR3 is made up of 15 amino acids. Looked up from germline, CDR1 is SGHDN and CDR2 is FVKESK. The junction had 5 bases not matched to a gene; V was cut back by 4 bases and J by 3 bases. In DNA, the CDR3 is TGTGCCAGCAGCCGCGGGACAGGGGGATTCTACGAGCAGTACTTC. Translation: CASSRGTGGFYEQYF.

This clone was seen ten or more times. The V and J genes are TRBV11-3 and TRBJ1-2; unclear D gene. Trimming removed 2 bases at V and 3 bases at J, with 10 bases between. Germline V gene data show CDR1 as SGHNT and CDR2 as YENEEA. CDR3 length: 14 amino acids. The CDR3 nucleotides read TGTGCCAGCAGCTTAACCGGCGGACACTATGGCTACACCTTC. It translates to CASSLTGGHYGYTF.

By sample share, this clone is large. The V and J genes are TRBV11-3 and TRBJ2-5; TRBD2 matches 11 bases. CDR3 length: 15 residues. Per germline, CDR1 SGHNT and CDR2 YENEEA. V lost 2 bases, J lost 5 bases, and 4 bases stayed unmatched. The CDR3 is CASSLLAGGFETQYF. CDR3 coding DNA: TGTGCCAGCAGCTTACTAGCGGGGGGCTTTGAGACCCAGTACTTC.

V usage is TRBV19 and J usage is TRBJ2-5, with 8 bases identical to TRBD2. The CDR3 is made up of 14 amino acids. Germline CDR1 is LNHDA and CDR2 is SQIVND (reference sequence). V lost 5 bases, J lost 5 bases, and 7 bases stayed unmatched. Written as DNA, the CDR3 is TGTGCCAGTAGTGCCGGGAGGGGTCGTGAGACCCAGTACTTC. It specifies CASSAGRGRETQYF. Together with reference TRBV19 and TRBJ2-5, the CDR3 gives the full variable domain: DGGITQSPKYLFRKEGQNVTLSCEQNLNHDAMYWYRQDPGQGLRLIYYSQIVNDFQKGDIAEGYSVSREKKESFPLTVTSAQKNPTAFYLCASSAGRGRETQYFGPGTRLLVL.

This clone was counted a few times. The V and J genes are TRBV6-8 and TRBJ1-5; D not resolved. Germline V CDR1 and CDR2: MNHGY, SAAAGT. This CDR3 spans 18 amino acids. V lost 5 bases and J 1 base, leaving 21 bases between the germline ends. CDR3 DNA: TGTGCCAGCAGTCCCAACTTAAAGCTTTATTCGAGCAATCAGCCCCAGCATTTT. It translates to CASSPNLKLYSSNQPQHF.

This chain links TRBV6-7 with TRBJ2-5; the D gene could be TRBD1 or TRBD2 (6 bases each). TRBV6-7 is an ORF for which the function is uncertain. The length of the CDR3 is 15 residues. V shed 6 bases and J shed 2 bases, with 16 bases lying between them. The CDR3 nucleotides read TGTGCCAGCAGCTCCGTCCGGGGGCGGCAAGAGACCCAGTACTTC. Its protein product is CASSSVRGRQETQYF.

This clone was recorded only once. This chain connects TRBV28 to TRBJ2-2, with 11 bases identical to TRBD1. The J segment lost 6 bases and the V segment lost 6 bases, leaving 6 bases of the junction unmatched. Germline V gene sequence: CDR1 MDHEN, CDR2 SYDVKM. This CDR3 contains 15 residues. This CDR3 is CASSSPGQGAGELFF. Here the CDR3 DNA reads TGTGCCAGCAGCTCACCGGGACAGGGGGCCGGGGAGCTGTTTTTT.

This clone turned up a few times. The rearrangement joins TRBV18 to TRBJ2-2, with 9 bases lining up with TRBD1. Germline V gives CDR1 KGHSH, CDR2 LQKENI. The CDR3 loop spans 16 amino acids. V dropped 0 bases and J dropped 3; count of bases not matched to a gene: 2. In DNA, the CDR3 is TGTGCCAGCTCACCACCTTGGGACAGGGACACCGGGGAGCTGTTTTTT. The encoded protein is CASSPPWDRDTGELFF.

The J gene is TRBJ2-3, the V gene TRBV29-1; tentative D call: TRBD1 (5 bases). The germline gives CDR1 SQVTM, CDR2 ANQGSEA. The length of the CDR3 is 12 residues. Trimming shortened V by 5 bases and J by 4 bases, and 10 bases separated the two germline ends. The CDR3 sequence is CSVRQGADTQYF. The CDR3 region has the DNA TGCAGCGTTAGGCAGGGTGCAGATACGCAGTATTTT.

This clone was counted ten times or more. This rearrangement joins TRBV9 to TRBJ2-5, with 8 bases fitting TRBD2. J gave up 4 bases and V 0 bases, and 5 bases lay outside the gene matches. CDR1 and CDR2 (germline): SGDLS, YYNGEE. CDR3 length: 15 residues. The CDR3 sequence is CASSVAGGLGETQYF. CDR3 bases: TGTGCCAGCAGCGTAGCGGGGGGGCTTGGAGAGACCCAGTACTTC. The full variable domain, rest sourced from reference TRBV9 and TRBJ2-5, is DSGVTQTPKHLITATGQRVTLRCSPRSGDLSVYWYQQSLDQGLQFLIQYYNGEERAKGNILERFSAQQFPDLHSELNLSSLELGDSALYFCASSVAGGLGETQYFGPGTRLLVL.

The J gene is TRBJ1-1, the V gene TRBV28; 8 bases line up with TRBD1. CDR1 is MDHEN, CDR2 SYDVKM, per germline. The CDR3 length is 16 residues. V was clipped by 3 bases and J by 1 base; unmatched bases: 7. CDR3 loop: CASSLAQGAANTEAFF. The DNA for the CDR3 is TGTGCCAGCAGTTTGGCCCAGGGGGCTGCGAACACTGAAGCTTTCTTT.

The rearrangement joins TRBV11-3 to TRBJ1-2; 7 bases fit TRBD1. The ends lost 5 bases at V and 6 bases at J; junction bases unmatched: 9. Germline CDR1 SGHNT, CDR2 YENEEA. This CDR3 has 14 amino acids. CDR3 coding DNA: TGTGCCAGCAGCCCATCGACAGGGTCCAATGGCTACACCTTC. As protein: CASSPSTGSNGYTF.

This clone was observed once. Here the CDR3 reads CASSSGGGSGNTIYF. CDR3 coding DNA: TGCGCCAGCAGCTCAGGGGGGGGCTCTGGAAACACCATATATTTT. The chain uses TRBV5-1 and TRBJ1-3; 7 positions match TRBD1. The germline V gene encodes CDR1 SGHRS and CDR2 YFSETQ. V trimming: 3 bases; J trimming: 0 bases; junction bases outside the gene matches: 3. The CDR3 has 15 amino acids.

Comments on this clone: The junction departs from germline at one end; a sequencing error may be responsible. The genes are TRBV7-7 and TRBJ2-1; TRBD2 matches 7 bases. The CDR3 extends over 17 amino acids. Germline V CDR1 and CDR2: SSHAT, FNYEAQ (reference sequence). Written as DNA, the CDR3 is TGTGCTAGCACCCCTACCCTAGCGGCGAGCTCCTACAATGAGCAGTTCTTC. This gives the protein CASTPTLAASSYNEQFF.

The CDR3 DNA sequence: TGTGCCAGCAGTTTAAGAGTCGGAGGTGAGCAGTACTTC. Its protein product is CASSLRVGGEQYF. This chain links TRBV28 with TRBJ2-7; D is perhaps TRBD2 (5 bases). V lost 2 bases to trimming and J lost 7 bases, with 12 bases between them. In germline, CDR1 is MDHEN, CDR2 SYDVKM. There are 13 residues in the CDR3.

This clone rates as medium-sized. V gene TRBV28 combines with J gene TRBJ1-4, with 9 bases lining up with TRBD1. The CDR3 runs 16 residues. Germline assignment: CDR1 MDHEN and CDR2 SYDVKM. Trimming cost V 3 bases and J 6 bases; bases outside gene matches: 8. The CDR3, as DNA: TGTGCCAGCAGTTTCCTGCCGGGACAGGGAGATGAAAAACTGTTTTTT. It is translated as CASSFLPGQGDEKLFF.

This clone is medium-sized within its sample. In the same sample, other DNA sequences code for this CDR3. V gene TRBV6-8 combines with J gene TRBJ2-1; 8 bases match TRBD1. CDR3 size: 15 residues. Germline CDR1 reads MNHGY; CDR2 reads SAAAGT. V shed 2 bases and J 4 bases; nucleotides not matched to a gene: 4. Written as DNA, the CDR3 is TGTGCCAGCAGTTACGGACAGGGACCGTACAATGAGCAGTTCTTC. Translating it yields CASSYGQGPYNEQFF.

The CDR3 spells CASSQSAKGGYTF. CDR3 nucleotide sequence: TGTGCCAGCAGCCAATCTGCAAAGGGGGGCTACACCTTC. The chain couples TRBV14 to TRBJ1-2; D is possibly TRBD1 (5 bases). This CDR3 contains 13 residues. Deletions cut 2 bases from V and 8 bases from J, with 12 bases between. In germline, CDR1 is SGHDN, CDR2 FVKESK.

The sample holds a few counts of this clone. The V and J genes are TRBV9 and TRBJ1-1; TRBD1 might be the D (6 bases). The length of the CDR3 is 14 residues. The ends were cut back, 5 bases at V and 0 bases at J, with 11 bases in the middle. From germline, CDR1 is SGDLS and CDR2 YYNGEE. CDR3 region: CASSLDSLNTEAFF. As DNA, the CDR3 is TGTGCCAGCAGTCTGGACAGTCTGAACACTGAAGCTTTCTTT.

This clone appeared a few times. V gene TRBV6-8 combines with J gene TRBJ1-2; maybe TRBD1 (5 bases). CDR1 is MNHGY and CDR2 is SAAAGT in the germline V gene. V was trimmed by 5 bases and J by 7 bases, leaving 20 bases between them. This CDR3 is 15 amino acids long. CDR3: CASSHRQSPRVGYTF. The CDR3 region has the DNA TGTGCCAGCAGTCATCGACAGTCCCCCAGGGTTGGCTACACCTTC.

This clone appeared a few times. The chain employs TRBV11-3 and TRBJ1-1; 8 nucleotides align to TRBD1. CDR1 and CDR2 (germline): SGHNT, YENEEA. The CDR3 is 14 residues long. Trimming took 3 bases from V and 4 from J; bases not matched to a gene: 4. In DNA, the CDR3 is TGTGCCAGCAGCTTGACAGGGGCGGCCACTGAAGCTTTCTTT. Residues: CASSLTGAATEAFF. The full variable domain, in which reference TRBV11-3 and TRBJ1-1 provide the parts outside the CDR3, is EAGVVQSPRYKIIEKKQPVAFWCNPISGHNTLYWYLQNLGQGPELLIRYENEEAVDDSQLPKDRFSAERLKGVDSTLKIQPAELGDSAVYLCASSLTGAATEAFFGQGTRLTVV.

By sample share, this clone is medium-sized (0.01 to 0.1%). This rearrangement joins TRBV6-8 to TRBJ2-3; D is unclear. The CDR3 loop spans 14 amino acids. CDR1 MNHGY and CDR2 SAAAGT come from the germline V gene. The V end lost 0 bases, the J end lost 3 bases, and 7 bases lay between the germline ends. In nucleotides, the CDR3 is TGTGCCAGCAGTTACTCGGATGGGACAGATACGCAGTATTTT. This translates into CASSYSDGTDTQYF.

This clone was seen a few times. The CDR3 region is CASSRGPWDTQYF. The CDR3 DNA is TGTGCCAGTAGTAGAGGCCCCTGGGATACGCAGTATTTT. The chain recombines TRBV19 with TRBJ2-3, with D unresolved. This CDR3 is built from 13 residues. V gave up 4 bases and J gave up 6 bases, with 11 bases separating them. Germline assignment: CDR1 LNHDA and CDR2 SQIVND (reference sequence).

This clone was seen repeatedly, ten times or more. CDR3 sequence (DNA): TGTGCCAGCAGCTTAGACCCGGGCCATAATTCACCCCTCCACTTT. As protein: CASSLDPGHNSPLHF. The gene calls are TRBV7-5 and TRBJ1-6. TRBV7-5 represents a pseudogene. This CDR3 has 15 amino acids.

Many counts were recorded for this clone. The rearrangement links TRBV6-8 to TRBJ1-2; 7 bases are a match to TRBD1. Per germline, CDR1 MNHGY and CDR2 SAAAGT. This CDR3 comprises 12 residues. After removal of 8 bases from V and 4 bases from J, the junction contained 4 bases not matched to a gene. CDR3 residues: CASSDRFYGYTF. The CDR3 region has the DNA TGTGCCAGCTCGGACAGGTTCTATGGCTACACCTTC.

The J gene is TRBJ2-3, the V gene TRBV18; 7 bases are shared with TRBD1. CDR1 KGHSH and CDR2 LQKENI come from the germline V gene. The CDR3 runs 14 residues. J was trimmed by 4 bases and V by 4 bases; bases with no gene match: 5. As DNA, the CDR3 is TGTGCCAGCTCACGTCAGGGGGACGCAGATACGCAGTATTTT. Protein sequence: CASSRQGDADTQYF.

There are a few counts of this clone. The rearrangement uses TRBV6-8 and TRBJ2-1, with 7 bases lining up with TRBD2. Germline CDR1 MNHGY, CDR2 SAAAGT. The length of the CDR3 is 14 residues. The V gene end was trimmed by 6 bases and the J gene end by 8 bases; junction bases not matched to a gene: 10. The CDR3 nucleotides read TGTGCCAGCAGAACTATAGCGGGTGTCTATGAGCAGTTCTTC. Translation: CASRTIAGVYEQFF.

In its sample, this clone is medium-sized (0.01 to 0.1%). V usage is TRBV14 and J usage is TRBJ1-4; D unresolved. The CDR3 is 13 residues long. V shed 4 bases and J shed 4 bases, with 7 bases lying between them. CDR1 SGHDN and CDR2 FVKESK come from the germline V gene. This CDR3 reads CASSPRVNEKLFF. DNA for the CDR3: TGTGCCAGCAGCCCTAGGGTTAATGAAAAACTGTTTTTT.

The V gene is TRBV28, the J gene TRBJ1-2; a possible D gene is TRBD1 (5 bases). Trimming removed 3 bases from V and 4 bases from J, with 18 bases in between. The CDR3 has 16 residues. In germline, CDR1 is MDHEN, CDR2 SYDVKM. Written as DNA, the CDR3 is TGTGCCAGCAGTTTTAGGGACCAGGTCGGATTCTATGGCTACACCTTC. It yields the protein CASSFRDQVGFYGYTF.

The V call is TRBV28, the J call TRBJ2-3, with 10 bases that match TRBD2. Germline trimming cut 8 bases from V and 3 bases from J; bases unmatched to any gene: 2. This CDR3 is built from 13 residues. The germline V gene has CDR1 MDHEN and CDR2 SYDVKM. The CDR3 region has the DNA TGTGCCAGCCTGACTAGCGGGACAGATACGCAGTATTTT. The encoded protein is CASLTSGTDTQYF.

This clone was seen ten or more times. The chain has TRBV5-3 and TRBJ2-7; D remains ambiguous. TRBV5-3 carries the ORF label, with uncertain function. Trimming left V 1 base short and J 3 bases short, with 11 bases between. The CDR3 has 14 residues. The CDR3 spells CARSLTKTVYEQYF. The CDR3 nucleotides are TGTGCCAGAAGCTTGACTAAGACCGTCTACGAGCAGTACTTC.

The count of this clone is one. The chain recombines TRBV19 with TRBJ2-1, with TRBD2 matching 7 bases. This CDR3 has 14 residues. With 5 bases clipped from V and 5 bases from J, the junction kept 6 bases outside the gene matches. The germline CDR1 and CDR2 sequences are LNHDA and SQIVND (reference sequence). The CDR3 DNA is TGTGCCAGTAGTCCTCTACGGGGGGACAATGAGCAGTTCTTC. This codes for CASSPLRGDNEQFF.